The rows below give T cell receptor beta chains drawn from one sample of a study of blood T cell repertoires in COVID-19. Clones were read by immunoSEQ multiplex PCR, and TCRdb kept only the in-frame ones, dropping some. The sample includes fewer than 400,000 clones, around 85% of them seen just once. Sample: PBMCs or T cells enriched from blood (not recorded which). The receptors derive from a woman aged 25 to 39 who had been exposed to COVID-19. Both conserved end residues are part of each CDR3. The D gene is left open where the match is weak. Size values are once, few and many counts, or a class for expanded clones, and some rows have none.

d_call,v_call,clone_size,j_call,cdr3_nt,cdr3_aa
NA,TRBV2,few,TRBJ2-7,TGTGCCAGCAGACTAGCTTACGAGCAGTACTTC,CASRLAYEQYF
NA,TRBV7-2,NA,TRBJ2-1,TGTGCCAGCAGCCCCACTCCGGCGGGGAACAATGAGCAGTTCTTC,CASSPTPAGNNEQFF
NA,TRBV5-5,NA,TRBJ2-7,TGTGCCAGCAGCCATAACAGCCCCGAGCAGTACTTC,CASSHNSPEQYF
TRBD2,TRBV5-4,NA,TRBJ2-7,TGTGCCAGCAGCTTGACGGGAGGAGCCTACGAGCAGTACTTC,CASSLTGGAYEQYF
TRBD1,TRBV5-1,NA,TRBJ2-3,TGCGCCAGCAGCTTGGACGGACAGGGTCCAATAGCGCAGTATTTT,CASSLDGQGPIAQYF
TRBD1,TRBV14,few,TRBJ1-6,TGTGCCAGCAGCCCCACAATCTACAGGGGTAAGAAGCCACCCCTCCACTTT,CASSPTIYRGKKPPLHF
NA,TRBV12-3/TRBV12-4,NA,TRBJ2-1,TGTGCCAGCTGCGGGGAGGACCATGAGCAGTTCTTC,CASCGEDHEQFF
NA,TRBV5-4,once,TRBJ2-5,TGTGCCAGCAGCTTGGAACCCCAGGTACAAGAGACCCAGTACTTC,CASSLEPQVQETQYF
NA,TRBV6-5,NA,TRBJ2-2,TGTGCCAGCAGTTACCCCCAGGGGACCGGGGAGCTGTTTTTT,CASSYPQGTGELFF
NA,TRBV6-5,NA,TRBJ2-3,TGTGCCAGCAGTTACGGGGCTAGCACAGATACGCAGTATTTT,CASSYGASTDTQYF
TRBD1,TRBV7-8,NA,TRBJ2-2,TGTGCCAGCAGCATCAGGGACAGGGGGACAACCGGGGAGCTGTTTTTT,CASSIRDRGTTGELFF
NA,TRBV30,NA,TRBJ2-3,TGTGCCTGGAGGGACTTTATTGGGCTGGGCACAGATACGCAGTATTTT,CAWRDFIGLGTDTQYF
TRBD2,TRBV9,NA,TRBJ2-1,TGTGCCAGCAGCGTAGGGACTAGCGGAGATAATGAGCAGTTCTTC,CASSVGTSGDNEQFF
TRBD1,TRBV7-2,NA,TRBJ2-3,TGTGCCAGCAGCCTTGGACAGGGAGTCGTAGATACGCAGTATTTT,CASSLGQGVVDTQYF
NA,TRBV5-1,NA,TRBJ1-1,TGCACCAGCAGTGGGGGCCTTATGAACACTGAAGCTTTCTTT,CTSSGGLMNTEAFF
NA,TRBV7-7,few,TRBJ2-3,TGTGCTAGCAGAGAGTACCTAGTTAGTTTTGCAGATACGCAGTATTTT,CASREYLVSFADTQYF
TRBD1,TRBV5-4,NA,TRBJ1-3,TGTGCCAGCAGCCGTGGACAGGGAGGTGGAAACACCATATATTTT,CASSRGQGGGNTIYF
NA,TRBV30,NA,TRBJ2-7,TGTGCCTGGAGTGTACGTGTGGGTCCACGGGGATACGAGCAGTACTTC,CAWSVRVGPRGYEQYF
TRBD1,TRBV7-2,NA,TRBJ1-3,TGTGCCAGCAGCTTAGTGGGGACAGGGTTGTTTGTAGACACCATATATTTT,CASSLVGTGLFVDTIYF
NA,TRBV6-5,NA,TRBJ1-2,TGTGCCAGCAGTTACTCACCGGGTTTGGGCTACACCTTC,CASSYSPGLGYTF
TRBD1,TRBV29-1,NA,TRBJ1-5,TGCAGCGTTGGACAGGGGAAGGATCAGCCCCAGCATTTT,CSVGQGKDQPQHF
TRBD1,TRBV19,NA,TRBJ2-7,TGTGCCAGCCGGACAGGTTACAGCGAGCAGTACTTC,CASRTGYSEQYF
NA,TRBV7-6,many,TRBJ2-1,TGTGCCAGCAGCTCTAGGGGAGGGGGATCATACAATGAGCAGTTCTTC,CASSSRGGGSYNEQFF
NA,TRBV3-1/TRBV3-2,NA,TRBJ1-6,TGTGCCAGCAGCCACCGGGGGGGGGCTCGAAATTCACCCCTCCACTTT,CASSHRGGARNSPLHF
TRBD2,TRBV19,few,TRBJ2-1,TGTGCCAGTAGTATGACTAGCGGTGTCAATGAGCAGTTCTTC,CASSMTSGVNEQFF
TRBD2,TRBV27,once,TRBJ2-7,TGTGCCAGCAGTCCCTTAGCGGGAGACTACGAGCAGTACTTC,CASSPLAGDYEQYF
NA,TRBV18,NA,TRBJ2-5,TGTGCCAGCTCACCCAAAGAGACCCAGTACTTC,CASSPKETQYF
NA,TRBV19,NA,TRBJ1-1,TGTGCCAGTAGTATAGGGGGAGGTTGGCTCCCAATGAACACTGAAGCTTTCTTT,CASSIGGGWLPMNTEAFF
NA,TRBV18,NA,TRBJ1-3,TGTGCCAGCTCACCATTGGCAGGGGACGGAAACACCATATATTTT,CASSPLAGDGNTIYF
NA,TRBV28,NA,TRBJ1-1,TGTGCCAGCAGTCGGGTGAACACTGAAGCTTTCTTT,CASSRVNTEAFF
TRBD1,TRBV7-3,NA,TRBJ2-2,TGTGCCAGCAGCTTTGGACAGGGAAACACCGGGGAGCTGTTTTTT,CASSFGQGNTGELFF
TRBD2,TRBV2,NA,TRBJ2-1,TGTGCCAGCAGTGAAGTTGAGGGACTAGCGGTATACAATGAGCAGTTCTTC,CASSEVEGLAVYNEQFF
NA,TRBV7-2,few,TRBJ1-3,TGTGCCAGCAGGGTAGGGGGGGTCTCTGGAAACACCATATATTTT,CASRVGGVSGNTIYF
NA,TRBV28,NA,TRBJ1-2,TGTGCCAGCAGTGACATCTATGGCTACACCTTC,CASSDIYGYTF
TRBD2,TRBV3-1/TRBV3-2,NA,TRBJ2-2,TGTGCCAGCAGCCAAGAGAGGGGAGCGGGAGGTTGGACCGGGGAGCTGTTTTTT,CASSQERGAGGWTGELFF
NA,TRBV10-1,NA,TRBJ2-7,TGCGCCAGCAGTGAGTTCAGGGCCTACGAGCAGTACTTC,CASSEFRAYEQYF
NA,TRBV18,NA,TRBJ2-7,TGTGCCAGCTCCCCCCCGCAAGGTACAGCCTACGAGCAGTACTTC,CASSPPQGTAYEQYF
NA,TRBV5-1,NA,TRBJ1-4,TGCGCCAGCAGCAGCGGACGGTCTGCAACTAATGAAAAACTGTTTTTT,CASSSGRSATNEKLFF
TRBD2,TRBV28,NA,TRBJ2-3,TGTGCCAGCCGCGGGGGGGCTTCCACAGATACGCAGTATTTT,CASRGGASTDTQYF
TRBD1,TRBV5-1,once,TRBJ1-6,TGCGCCAGCAGCCGGGGGACAGGGGATAGAAATTCACCCCTCCACTTT,CASSRGTGDRNSPLHF
TRBD2,TRBV12-5,NA,TRBJ2-2,TGTGCTAGTGCCCCACCGGGGGGGAGGGACACCGGGGAGCTGTTTTTT,CASAPPGGRDTGELFF